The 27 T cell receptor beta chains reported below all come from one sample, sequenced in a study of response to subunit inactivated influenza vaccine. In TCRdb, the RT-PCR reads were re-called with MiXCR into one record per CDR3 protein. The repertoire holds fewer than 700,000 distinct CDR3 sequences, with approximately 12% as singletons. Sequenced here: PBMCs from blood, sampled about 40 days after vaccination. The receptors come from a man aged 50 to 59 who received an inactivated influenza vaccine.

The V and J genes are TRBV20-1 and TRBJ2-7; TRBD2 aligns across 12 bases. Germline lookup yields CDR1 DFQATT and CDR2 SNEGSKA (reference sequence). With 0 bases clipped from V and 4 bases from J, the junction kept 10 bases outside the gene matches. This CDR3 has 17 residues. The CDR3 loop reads CSARDVLAGGPGYEQYF. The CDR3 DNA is TGCAGTGCTAGAGATGTGCTAGCGGGAGGGCCGGGTTACGAGCAGTACTTC.

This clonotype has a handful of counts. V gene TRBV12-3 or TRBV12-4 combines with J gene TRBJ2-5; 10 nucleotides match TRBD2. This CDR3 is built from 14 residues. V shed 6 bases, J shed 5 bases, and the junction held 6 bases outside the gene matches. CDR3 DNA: TGTGCCAGCAGGGCTAGCGGGGGCCGGGAGACCCAGTACTTC. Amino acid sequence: CASRASGGRETQYF.

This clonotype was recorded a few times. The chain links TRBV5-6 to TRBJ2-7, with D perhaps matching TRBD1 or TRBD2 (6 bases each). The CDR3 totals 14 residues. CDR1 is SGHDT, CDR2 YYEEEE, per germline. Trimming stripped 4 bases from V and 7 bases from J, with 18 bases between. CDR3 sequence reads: CASSTPHGGLEQYF. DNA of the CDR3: TGTGCCAGCAGCACACCTCATGGGGGGCTGGAGCAGTACTTC.

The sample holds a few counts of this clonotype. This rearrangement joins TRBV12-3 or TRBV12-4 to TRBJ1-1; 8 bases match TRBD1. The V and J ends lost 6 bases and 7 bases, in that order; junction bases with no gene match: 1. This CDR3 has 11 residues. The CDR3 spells CASRDRDEAFF. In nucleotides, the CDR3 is TGTGCCAGCAGGGACAGGGATGAAGCTTTCTTT.

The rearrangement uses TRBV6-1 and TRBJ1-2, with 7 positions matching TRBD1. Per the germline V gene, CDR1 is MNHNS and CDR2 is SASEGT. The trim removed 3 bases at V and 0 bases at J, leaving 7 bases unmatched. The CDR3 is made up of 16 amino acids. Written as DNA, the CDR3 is TGTGCCAGCAGTGAGCTCGGGACAGCCCCTAACTATGGCTACACCTTC. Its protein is CASSELGTAPNYGYTF.

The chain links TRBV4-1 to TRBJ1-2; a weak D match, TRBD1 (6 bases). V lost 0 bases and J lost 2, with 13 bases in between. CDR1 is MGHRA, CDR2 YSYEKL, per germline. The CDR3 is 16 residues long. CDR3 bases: TGCGCCAGCAGCCAAGATACATGGGGGACAAACTATGGCTACACCTTC. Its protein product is CASSQDTWGTNYGYTF.

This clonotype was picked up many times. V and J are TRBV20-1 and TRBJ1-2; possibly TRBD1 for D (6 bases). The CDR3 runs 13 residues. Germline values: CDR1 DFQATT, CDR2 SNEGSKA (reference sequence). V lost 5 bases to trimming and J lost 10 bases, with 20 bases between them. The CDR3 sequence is CSAPRGGRADYTF. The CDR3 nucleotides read TGCAGTGCTCCCCGGGGGGGCAGGGCAGACTACACCTTC.

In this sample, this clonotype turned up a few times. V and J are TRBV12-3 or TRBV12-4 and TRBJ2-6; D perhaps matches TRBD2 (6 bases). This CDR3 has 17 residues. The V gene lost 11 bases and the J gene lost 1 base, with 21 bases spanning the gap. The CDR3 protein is CALGGTHRGSGANVLTF. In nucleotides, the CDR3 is TGTGCCTTGGGGGGAACCCATAGGGGTTCTGGGGCCAACGTCCTGACTTTC.

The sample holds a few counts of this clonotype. The CDR3 sequence: CSARDYRLGNTIYF. Here the CDR3 DNA reads TGCAGTGCTAGAGATTACAGACTTGGAAACACCATATATTTT. The rearrangement links TRBV20-1 to TRBJ1-3; no reliable D call. CDR1 is DFQATT and CDR2 is SNEGSKA in the germline V gene (reference sequence). The V and J ends lost 0 bases and 3 bases respectively, with 9 bases between them. This CDR3 has 14 amino acids.

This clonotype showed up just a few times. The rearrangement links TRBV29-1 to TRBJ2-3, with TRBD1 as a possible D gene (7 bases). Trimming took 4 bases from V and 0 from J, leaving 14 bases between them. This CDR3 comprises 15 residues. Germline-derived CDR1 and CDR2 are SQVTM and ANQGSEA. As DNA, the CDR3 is TGCAGCGTTGGGGGGGACAGCCTTAGCACAGATACGCAGTATTTT. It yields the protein CSVGGDSLSTDTQYF.

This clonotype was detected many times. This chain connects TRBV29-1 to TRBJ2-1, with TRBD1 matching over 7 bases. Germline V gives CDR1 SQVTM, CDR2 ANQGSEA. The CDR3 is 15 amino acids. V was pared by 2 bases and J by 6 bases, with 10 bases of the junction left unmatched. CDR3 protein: CSVEWDSLGVNEQFF. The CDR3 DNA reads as TGCAGCGTTGAATGGGACAGTTTAGGAGTCAATGAGCAGTTCTTC.

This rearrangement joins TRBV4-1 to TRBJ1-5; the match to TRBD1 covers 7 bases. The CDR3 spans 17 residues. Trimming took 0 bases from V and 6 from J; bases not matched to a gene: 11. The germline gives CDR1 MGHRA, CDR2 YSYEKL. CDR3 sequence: CASSQDPLRQGGQPQHF. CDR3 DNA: TGCGCCAGCAGCCAAGACCCCTTAAGACAGGGCGGTCAGCCCCAGCATTTT.

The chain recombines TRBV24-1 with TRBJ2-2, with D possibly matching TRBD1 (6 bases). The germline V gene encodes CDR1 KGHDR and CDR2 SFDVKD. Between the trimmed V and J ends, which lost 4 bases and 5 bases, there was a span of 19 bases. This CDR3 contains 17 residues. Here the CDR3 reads CATSEAPPGTKTGELFF. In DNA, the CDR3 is TGTGCCACCAGTGAAGCCCCCCCCGGGACAAAAACCGGGGAGCTGTTTTTT.

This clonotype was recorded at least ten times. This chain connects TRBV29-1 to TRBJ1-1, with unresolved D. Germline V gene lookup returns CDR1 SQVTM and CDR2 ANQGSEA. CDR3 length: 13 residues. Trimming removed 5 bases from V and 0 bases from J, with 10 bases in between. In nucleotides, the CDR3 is TGCAGCGTTAGGACCACTATGAACACTGAAGCTTTCTTT. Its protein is CSVRTTMNTEAFF.

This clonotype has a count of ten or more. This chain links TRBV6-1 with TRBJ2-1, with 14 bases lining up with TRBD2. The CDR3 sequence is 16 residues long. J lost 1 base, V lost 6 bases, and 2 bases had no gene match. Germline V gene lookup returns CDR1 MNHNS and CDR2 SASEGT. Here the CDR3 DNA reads TGTGCCAGCAGAAGACTAGCGGGAGGGTCCTACAATGAGCAGTTCTTC. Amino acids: CASRRLAGGSYNEQFF.

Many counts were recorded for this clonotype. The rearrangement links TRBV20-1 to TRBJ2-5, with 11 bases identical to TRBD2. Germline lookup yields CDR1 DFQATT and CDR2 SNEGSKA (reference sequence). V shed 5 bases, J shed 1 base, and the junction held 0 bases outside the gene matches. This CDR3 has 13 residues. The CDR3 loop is CSAGTSGQETQYF. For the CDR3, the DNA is TGCAGTGCTGGGACTAGCGGCCAAGAGACCCAGTACTTC.

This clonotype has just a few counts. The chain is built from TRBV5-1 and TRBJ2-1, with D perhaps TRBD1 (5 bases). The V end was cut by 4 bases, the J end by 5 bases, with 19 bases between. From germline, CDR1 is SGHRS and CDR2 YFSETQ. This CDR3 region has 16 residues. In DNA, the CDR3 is TGCGCCAGCAGCCGACGCCCAGGGTTGAGAGACAATGAGCAGTTCTTC. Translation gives CASSRRPGLRDNEQFF.

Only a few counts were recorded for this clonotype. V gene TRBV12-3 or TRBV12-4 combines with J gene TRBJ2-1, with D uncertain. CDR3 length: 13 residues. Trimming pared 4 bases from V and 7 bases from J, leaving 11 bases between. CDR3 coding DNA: TGTGCCAGCAGTTGGAACCCAAGGAATGAGCAGTTCTTC. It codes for CASSWNPRNEQFF.

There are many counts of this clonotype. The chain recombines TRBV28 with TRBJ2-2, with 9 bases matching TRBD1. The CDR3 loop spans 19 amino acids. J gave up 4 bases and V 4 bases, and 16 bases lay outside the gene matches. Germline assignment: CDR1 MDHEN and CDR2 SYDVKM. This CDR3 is CASSSSYLDRGRFTGELFF. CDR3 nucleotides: TGTGCCAGCAGTTCCTCCTACCTGGACAGGGGTCGATTCACCGGGGAGCTGTTTTTT.

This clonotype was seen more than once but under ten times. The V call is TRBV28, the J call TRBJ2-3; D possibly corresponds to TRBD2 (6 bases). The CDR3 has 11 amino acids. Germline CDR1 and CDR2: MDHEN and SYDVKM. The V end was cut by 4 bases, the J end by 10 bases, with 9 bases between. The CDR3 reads CASSWTNSQYF. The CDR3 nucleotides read TGTGCCAGCAGTTGGACTAATTCGCAGTATTTT.

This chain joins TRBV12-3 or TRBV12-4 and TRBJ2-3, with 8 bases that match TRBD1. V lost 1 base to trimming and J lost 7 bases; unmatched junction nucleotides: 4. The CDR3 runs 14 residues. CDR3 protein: CASSLGGTGYTQYF. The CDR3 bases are TGTGCCAGCAGTTTAGGGGGGACAGGCTATACGCAGTATTTT.

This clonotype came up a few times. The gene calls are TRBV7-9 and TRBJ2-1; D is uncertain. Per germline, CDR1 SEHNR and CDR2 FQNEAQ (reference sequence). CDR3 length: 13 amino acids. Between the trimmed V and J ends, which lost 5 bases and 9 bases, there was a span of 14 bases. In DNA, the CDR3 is TGTGCCAGCAGCCCTTCTCCGGTAGGTGAGCAGTTCTTC. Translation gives CASSPSPVGEQFF.

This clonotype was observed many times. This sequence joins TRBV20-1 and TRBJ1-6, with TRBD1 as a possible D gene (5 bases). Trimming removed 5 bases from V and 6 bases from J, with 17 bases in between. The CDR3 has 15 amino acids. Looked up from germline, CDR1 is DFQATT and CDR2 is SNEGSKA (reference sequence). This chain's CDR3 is CSAPSASRANSPLHF. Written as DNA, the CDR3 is TGCAGTGCTCCATCGGCCAGCAGGGCTAATTCACCCCTCCACTTT.

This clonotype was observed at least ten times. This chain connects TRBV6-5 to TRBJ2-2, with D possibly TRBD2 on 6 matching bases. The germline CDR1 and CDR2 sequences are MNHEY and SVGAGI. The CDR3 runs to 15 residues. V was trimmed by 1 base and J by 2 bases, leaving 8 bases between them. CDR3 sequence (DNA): TGTGCCAGCAGTTACTTTAGCGGTAACACCGGGGAGCTGTTTTTT. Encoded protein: CASSYFSGNTGELFF.

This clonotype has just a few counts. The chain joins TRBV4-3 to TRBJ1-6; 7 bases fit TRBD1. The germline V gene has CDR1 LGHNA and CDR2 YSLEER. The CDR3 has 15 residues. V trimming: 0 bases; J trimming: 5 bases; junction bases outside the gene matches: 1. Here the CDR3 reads CASSQEGQNNSPLHF. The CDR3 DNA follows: TGCGCCAGCAGCCAAGAGGGACAGAATAATTCACCCCTCCACTTT.

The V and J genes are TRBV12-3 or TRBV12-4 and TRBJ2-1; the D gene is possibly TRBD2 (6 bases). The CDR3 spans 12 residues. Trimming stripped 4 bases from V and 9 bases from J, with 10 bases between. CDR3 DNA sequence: TGTGCCAGCAGTTGGGGGGTTGGTGAGCAGTTCTTC. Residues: CASSWGVGEQFF.

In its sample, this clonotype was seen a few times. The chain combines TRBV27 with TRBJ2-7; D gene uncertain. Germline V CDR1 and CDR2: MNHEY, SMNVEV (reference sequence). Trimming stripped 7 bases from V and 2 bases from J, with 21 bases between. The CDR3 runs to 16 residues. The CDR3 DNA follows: TGTGCCAGCACCCCCATAGGCTCCCGGCTTCCCTACGAGCAGTACTTC. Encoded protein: CASTPIGSRLPYEQYF.